This passage covers 28 T cell receptor beta chains from one sample sequenced in a study of cytomegalovirus exposure and HLA in healthy donors. Primers included in the PCR were 60 Vbeta and 13 Jbeta primers. Measured with immunoSEQ multiplex PCR; TCRdb has only the in-frame clones, and not every one. The table has 95,000 to 100,000 clones, 85% seen once. Sample: PBMCs. Receptors were obtained from a young man in good health and CMV-seronegative.

This clone was recorded a few times. V gene TRBV4-2 combines with J gene TRBJ2-3; TRBD2 matches at 8 bases. Trimming took 0 bases from V and 6 from J; bases not matched to a gene: 17. This CDR3 has 19 residues. The germline gives CDR1 LGHNA, CDR2 YNFKEQ. DNA for the CDR3: TGTGCCAGCAGCCAAGAAGGTAGAAGGCGGGGGGTGGGTTGGGATACGCAGTATTTT. It translates to CASSQEGRRRGVGWDTQYF.

The V and J genes are TRBV29-1 and TRBJ1-6; no reliable D call. This CDR3 has 16 residues. V was pared by 3 bases and J by 5 bases, with 17 bases between. The germline CDR1 and CDR2 sequences are SQVTM and ANQGSEA. Written as DNA, the CDR3 is TGCAGCGTTGAGGGAGCCTGCCGGAATCATAATTCACCCCTCCACTTT. Protein product: CSVEGACRNHNSPLHF.

This rearrangement joins TRBV7-2 to TRBJ2-7; possibly TRBD1 for D (8 bases). The CDR3 runs 17 residues. Trimming took off 0 bases at V and 9 bases at J, with 24 bases between the two ends. The germline gives CDR1 SGHTA, CDR2 FQGNSA. CDR3 nucleotide sequence: TGTGCCAGCAGCTTAGCGTATCACTCAGCGGGGACAGGCGGGCAGTACTTC. Translated, it gives CASSLAYHSAGTGGQYF.

This clone appeared a few times. This chain connects TRBV5-6 to TRBJ2-3, with D perhaps TRBD2 (7 bases). The CDR3 spans 18 residues. V was cut by 1 base and J by 4 bases, with 22 bases left in between. The germline CDR1 and CDR2 sequences are SGHDT and YYEEEE. The DNA of the CDR3 is TGTGCCAGCAGCTTGACGATTAGGGCGCGAGGGGGGGCAGATACGCAGTATTTT. This translates into CASSLTIRARGGADTQYF.

The chain carries TRBV30 and TRBJ2-5; 7 bases line up with TRBD1. In germline, CDR1 is GTSNPN, CDR2 SVGIG (reference sequence). The CDR3 is 16 amino acids. V gave up 0 bases and J gave up 0 bases; unmatched junction bases: 7. The DNA for the CDR3 is TGTGCCTGGAGTGTAGGACAGGTCTGGTACCAAGAGACCCAGTACTTC. Residues: CAWSVGQVWYQETQYF. The full variable domain, in which reference TRBV30 and TRBJ2-5 provide the parts outside the CDR3, is SQTIHQWPATLVQPVGSPLSLECTVEGTSNPNLYWYRQAAGRGLQLLFYSVGIGQISSEVPQNLSASRPQDRQFILSSKKLLLSDSGFYLCAWSVGQVWYQETQYFGPGTRLLVL.

The chain joins TRBV6-5 to TRBJ2-2, with D possibly matching TRBD1 (5 bases). Germline V CDR1 and CDR2: MNHEY, SVGAGI. The V and J ends lost 2 bases and 4 bases respectively, with 11 bases between them. The CDR3 spans 15 residues. The chain's CDR3 is CASSYRIRGTGELFF. The CDR3 DNA reads TGTGCCAGCAGTTACAGGATTAGGGGCACCGGGGAGCTGTTTTTT.

The J gene is TRBJ2-1, the V gene TRBV7-9; TRBD2 aligns across 7 bases. Trimming cost V 5 bases and J 5 bases; bases outside gene matches: 12. The V gene's germline CDR1 is SEHNR and CDR2 FQNEAQ (reference sequence). CDR3 length: 16 amino acids. Here the CDR3 reads CASSGRLALEDNEQFF. The CDR3 nucleotides read TGTGCCAGCAGCGGGAGACTAGCACTAGAAGACAATGAGCAGTTCTTC.

This clone was found once. The chain combines TRBV5-6 with TRBJ2-2; 8 nucleotides line up with TRBD1. V dropped 4 bases and J dropped 1; count of bases not matched to a gene: 12. This CDR3 contains 18 residues. Germline V CDR1 and CDR2: SGHDT, YYEEEE. DNA of the CDR3: TGTGCCAGCAGCCTCGGACAGGGTGGGTTAGTGAACACCGGGGAGCTGTTTTTT. Its translation: CASSLGQGGLVNTGELFF.

The chain combines TRBV29-1 with TRBJ2-5, with TRBD1 identical over 8 bases. The V and J ends lost 7 bases and 5 bases, in that order; junction bases with no gene match: 9. The V gene's germline CDR1 is SQVTM and CDR2 ANQGSEA. This CDR3 region has 13 residues. CDR3 protein: CSAKPGGWETQYF. The CDR3 region has the DNA TGCAGCGCTAAACCAGGGGGCTGGGAGACCCAGTACTTC.

The chain recombines TRBV19 with TRBJ1-2, with D possibly TRBD1 on 5 matching bases. Trimming shortened V by 4 bases and J by 3 bases, and 12 bases separated the two germline ends. CDR3 length equals 14 residues. CDR1 and CDR2 (germline): LNHDA, SQIVND (reference sequence). The DNA of the CDR3 is TGTGCCAGTAGTAATCGACAGAGGTACTATGGCTACACCTTC. It translates to CASSNRQRYYGYTF.

The V and J genes are TRBV4-3 and TRBJ1-4, with D uncertain. Germline values: CDR1 LGHNA, CDR2 YSLEER. The CDR3 is made up of 15 amino acids. Trimming took 5 bases from V and 0 from J, leaving 10 bases between them. The CDR3 coding sequence is TGCGCCAGCAGCTACGAGCGCGCAACTAATGAAAAACTGTTTTTT. Translated, it gives CASSYERATNEKLFF.

The V call is TRBV30, the J call TRBJ1-5, with TRBD1 identical over 9 bases. The CDR3 sequence is 15 residues long. Germline lookup yields CDR1 GTSNPN and CDR2 SVGIG (reference sequence). Trimming at V came to 3 bases and at J to 5 bases, leaving 8 bases not matched to a gene. CDR3 DNA: TGTGCCTGGAGCTCCACCGGGACAGGGCATCAGCCCCAGCATTTT. Its translation: CAWSSTGTGHQPQHF.

The V gene is TRBV13, the J gene TRBJ2-1; D call uncertain. The CDR3 consists of 14 residues. The germline CDR1 and CDR2 sequences are PRHDT and FYEKMQ (reference sequence). V was clipped by 2 bases and J by 2 bases, with 7 bases between them. The CDR3 coding sequence is TGTGCCAGCAGCTTACCTTCTACCTACAATGAGCAGTTCTTC. Its translation: CASSLPSTYNEQFF.

This chain connects TRBV27 to TRBJ2-1; D remains unclear. Germline-derived CDR1 and CDR2 are MNHEY and SMNVEV (reference sequence). The germline V and J ends were trimmed by 5 bases and 9 bases, with 17 bases remaining between them. The length of the CDR3 is 14 residues. The CDR3: CASSAYDLNGEQFF. CDR3 nucleotide sequence: TGTGCCAGCAGTGCGTACGACTTGAATGGTGAGCAGTTCTTC.

The chain uses TRBV11-3 and TRBJ2-1, with 13 bases that match TRBD2. Per germline, CDR1 SGHNT and CDR2 YENEEA. V dropped 5 bases and J dropped 5; count of bases not matched to a gene: 6. The CDR3 length is 16 residues. The CDR3 region has the DNA TGTGCCAGCAGCCCAAGGACTAGCGGGAGCAACAATGAGCAGTTCTTC. Protein sequence: CASSPRTSGSNNEQFF.

This chain links TRBV5-4 with TRBJ1-2; maybe TRBD1 (6 bases). Germline CDR1 is SGHNT and CDR2 is YYREEE (reference sequence). The CDR3 loop spans 16 amino acids. The V end was cut by 4 bases, the J end by 0 bases, with 16 bases between. This CDR3 is CASSQTTGLANYGYTF. The CDR3, as DNA: TGTGCCAGCAGCCAGACCACAGGGTTAGCTAACTATGGCTACACCTTC.

In the case of this clone: The sample contains more than one DNA sequence encoding this CDR3. The chain joins TRBV29-1 to TRBJ1-2, with TRBD1 identical over 8 bases. CDR1 and CDR2 (germline): SQVTM, ANQGSEA. J gave up 3 bases and V 3 bases, and 12 bases lay outside the gene matches. CDR3 length: 16 residues. The CDR3 is CSVEDRRTGSDYGYTF. The CDR3 region has the DNA TGCAGCGTTGAGGACCGGAGGACAGGGTCGGACTATGGCTACACCTTC.

The chain combines TRBV7-6 with TRBJ1-2, with 9 positions matching TRBD1. This CDR3 spans 15 amino acids. Germline loops: CDR1 SGHVS, CDR2 FNYEAQ. V shed 4 bases, J shed 5 bases, and the junction held 8 bases outside the gene matches. The CDR3 DNA follows: TGTGCCAGCAGCTCAGGGACAGGGCAGCCGTATGGCTACACCTTC. Protein product: CASSSGTGQPYGYTF.

This clone has only a few counts. This rearrangement joins TRBV11-3 to TRBJ2-7, with D maybe TRBD1 (6 bases). The CDR3 contains 15 residues. Germline assignment: CDR1 SGHNT and CDR2 YENEEA. V lost 5 bases and J lost 3, with 17 bases in between. The CDR3 sequence is CASSPMGAGDYEQYF. The DNA of the CDR3 is TGTGCCAGCAGCCCTATGGGGGCAGGAGACTACGAGCAGTACTTC.

This clone was seen a single time. The chain is built from TRBV9 and TRBJ2-3; the D gene is possibly TRBD2 (6 bases). V lost 5 bases, J lost 0 bases, and 16 bases lay in between. The length of the CDR3 is 16 residues. Germline V CDR1 and CDR2: SGDLS, YYNGEE. For the CDR3, the DNA is TGTGCCAGCAGTCCCCGCGGGGCAGATAGCACAGATACGCAGTATTTT. The encoded protein is CASSPRGADSTDTQYF.

The CDR3 here is CTSSQVQEGRKDEQYF. As DNA, the CDR3 is TGCACCAGCAGCCAAGTTCAGGAGGGCCGAAAGGACGAGCAGTACTTC. V and J are TRBV1 and TRBJ2-7; the table's D call, TRBD2, was not checked against the DNA. TRBV1 represents a pseudogene. This CDR3 region has 16 residues.

J is TRBJ1-2 and V is TRBV5-4, with D possibly matching TRBD1 (5 bases). Trimming stripped 0 bases from V and 4 bases from J, with 16 bases between. The CDR3 contains 16 residues. The germline V gene encodes CDR1 SGHNT and CDR2 YYREEE (reference sequence). The CDR3 sequence is CASSLAISGGIYGYTF. The CDR3, as DNA: TGTGCCAGCAGCTTGGCTATATCGGGGGGGATCTATGGCTACACCTTC.

The chain recombines TRBV4-1 with TRBJ2-2; TRBD2 agrees at 8 bases. The CDR3 sequence is 16 residues long. V trimming: 4 bases; J trimming: 4 bases; junction bases outside the gene matches: 8. The V gene's germline CDR1 is MGHRA and CDR2 YSYEKL. The CDR3: CASSLRGAQGTGELFF. In DNA form, the CDR3 reads TGCGCCAGCAGCCTGCGGGGGGCACAGGGCACCGGGGAGCTGTTTTTT.

In this sample, this clone turned up a few times. The chain couples TRBV7-3 to TRBJ2-1, with 8 bases lining up with TRBD1. CDR1 is SGHTA and CDR2 is FQGTGA in the germline V gene. The J segment lost 9 bases and the V segment lost 5 bases, leaving 9 bases of the junction unmatched. CDR3 length equals 14 residues. The CDR3 DNA is TGTGCCAGCAGCCTTCTCGACAGGGGTGGTGAGCAGTTCTTC. This codes for CASSLLDRGGEQFF.

The J gene is TRBJ1-3, the V gene TRBV2; TRBD1 matches 7 bases. The CDR3 consists of 16 residues. Per the germline V gene, CDR1 is SNHLY and CDR2 is FYNNEI. J gave up 4 bases and V 4 bases, and 10 bases lay outside the gene matches. The CDR3 here is CASSAPVGGFGNTIYF. CDR3 bases: TGTGCCAGCAGTGCCCCTGTAGGGGGCTTCGGAAACACCATATATTTT. The whole variable domain, filled in from reference TRBV2 and TRBJ1-3, reads EPEVTQTPSHQVTQMGQEVILRCVPISNHLYFYWYRQILGQKVEFLVSFYNNEISEKSEIFDDQFSVERPDGSNFTLKIRSTKLEDSAMYFCASSAPVGGFGNTIYFGEGSWLTVV.

The J gene is TRBJ2-4, the V gene TRBV7-2, with 9 bases that match TRBD1. The ends lost 4 bases at V and 2 bases at J; junction bases unmatched: 12. Germline V gene sequence: CDR1 SGHTA, CDR2 FQGNSA. The CDR3 contains 18 residues. CDR3 protein: CASSWGQGPNRTKNIQYF. DNA for the CDR3: TGTGCCAGCAGCTGGGGACAGGGACCTAATCGGACCAAAAACATTCAGTACTTC. The whole variable domain, remainder taken from reference TRBV7-2 and TRBJ2-4, is GAGVSQSPSNKVTEKGKDVELRCDPISGHTALYWYRQSLGQGLEFLIYFQGNSAPDKSGLPSDRFSAERTGGSVSTLTIQRTQQEDSAVYLCASSWGQGPNRTKNIQYFGAGTRLSVL.

This chain uses TRBV6-5 with TRBJ1-1; D is uncertain. Trimming took 5 bases from V and 3 from J, leaving 13 bases between them. The CDR3 runs to 14 residues. Looked up from germline, CDR1 is MNHEY and CDR2 is SVGAGI. In nucleotides, the CDR3 is TGTGCCAGCAGTCGATGGGCGGGCGACACTGAAGCTTTCTTT. Its translation is CASSRWAGDTEAFF.

This chain uses TRBV12-1 with TRBJ2-3; TRBD2 is the table's D call, not checked against the DNA. TRBV12-1 is a recognized pseudogene. There are 16 residues in the CDR3. The CDR3 here is CASSFWTSGSADTQYF. The DNA for the CDR3 is TGTGCCAGCAGCTTCTGGACTAGCGGGAGTGCAGATACGCAGTATTTT.